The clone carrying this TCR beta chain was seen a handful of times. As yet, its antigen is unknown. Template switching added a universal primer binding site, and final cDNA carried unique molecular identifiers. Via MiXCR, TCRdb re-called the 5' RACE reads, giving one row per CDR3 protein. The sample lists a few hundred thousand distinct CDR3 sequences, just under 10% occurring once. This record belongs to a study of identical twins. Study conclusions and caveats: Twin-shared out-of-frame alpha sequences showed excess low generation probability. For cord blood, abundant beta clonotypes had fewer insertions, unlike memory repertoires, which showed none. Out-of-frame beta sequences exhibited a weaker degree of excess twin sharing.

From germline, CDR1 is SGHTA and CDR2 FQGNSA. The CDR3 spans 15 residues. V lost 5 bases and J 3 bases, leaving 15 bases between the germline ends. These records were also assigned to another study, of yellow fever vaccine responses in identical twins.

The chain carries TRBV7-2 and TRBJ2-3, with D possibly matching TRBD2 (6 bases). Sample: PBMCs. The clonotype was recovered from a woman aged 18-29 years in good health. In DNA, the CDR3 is TGTGCCAGCAGCCCAAGGTCCGGGAGAACAGATACGCAGTATTTT. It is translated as CASSPRSGRTDTQYF.